This TCR beta chain was identified in a study of OX40 agonist ivuxolimab in advanced cancers. Some clones are missing from TCRdb's copy, which holds only in-frame ones; the method was immunoSEQ multiplex PCR. This table holds over 60,000 clones, approximately 89% found once. The material sequenced was CD4+ or CD8+ T cells sorted from blood, taken in a trial of the OX40 agonist ivuxolimab. This TCR came from an adult with an advanced solid tumor such as melanoma, head and neck, liver or kidney cancer.

The CDR3: CASSSGQGGVQPQHF. CDR3 sequence (DNA): TGTGCCAGCAGCTCCGGGCAGGGGGGTGTCCAGCCCCAGCATTTT. The genes are TRBV7-2 and TRBJ1-5; TRBD1 agrees at 7 bases. With 4 bases clipped from V and 7 bases from J, the junction kept 10 bases outside the gene matches. The germline CDR1 and CDR2 sequences are SGHTA and FQGNSA. The length of the CDR3 is 15 residues.